These 23 T cell receptor beta chains share one sample of origin, sequenced in a study of T cell responses to AZD1222 COVID-19 vaccine. Profiling relied on immunoSEQ multiplex PCR, and the TCRdb table lists in-frame clones only, not all of them. Of 150,000 to 200,000 clones in the sample, about 89% are singletons; the top ten hold around 2.9%. Sequenced here: peripheral blood, sampled on day 0 of MenACWY control vaccination. The receptors come from an adult in good health.

The chain combines TRBV2 with TRBJ1-3; D unresolved. The CDR3 is 11 amino acids. Trimming pared 5 bases from V and 4 bases from J, leaving 3 bases between. The germline gives CDR1 SNHLY, CDR2 FYNNEI. The CDR3 DNA sequence: TGTGCCAGCAGTCAGGGAAACACCATATATTTT. This translates into CASSQGNTIYF.

The gene calls are TRBV9 and TRBJ1-2; D ambiguous. The CDR3 totals 12 residues. Germline-derived CDR1 and CDR2 are SGDLS and YYNGEE. Trimming removed 0 bases at V and 8 bases at J, with 8 bases between. The CDR3 bases are TGTGCCAGCAGCGTAGCTTCGGCCGGCTACACCTTC. It encodes CASSVASAGYTF.

The chain recombines TRBV18 with TRBJ2-1; 8 bases line up with TRBD2. The length of the CDR3 is 14 residues. The V segment lost 4 bases and the J segment 6 bases; nucleotides outside the gene matches: 5. CDR1 and CDR2 (germline): KGHSH, LQKENI. CDR3 sequence (DNA): TGTGCCAGCTCACTCACGCTAGCGGGCAATGAGCAGTTCTTC. It specifies CASSLTLAGNEQFF.

This chain uses TRBV27 with TRBJ2-7; D possibly matches TRBD1 or TRBD2 (6 bases each). Trimming removed 9 bases at V and 3 bases at J, with 18 bases between. This CDR3 is 14 amino acids long. Germline CDR1 reads MNHEY; CDR2 reads SMNVEV (reference sequence). The CDR3 bases are TGTGCCAGTCCGAAGGGGGGCGTCGGCTACGAGCAGTACTTC. Encoded protein: CASPKGGVGYEQYF.

The chain employs TRBV7-6 and TRBJ1-2, with D perhaps matching TRBD1 (6 bases). The CDR3 sequence is 15 residues long. V lost 0 bases, J lost 3 bases, and 11 bases lay in between. Germline V gene data show CDR1 as SGHVS and CDR2 as FNYEAQ. DNA of the CDR3: TGTGCCAGCAGCTTAGCGCGTAACAGGGACTATGGCTACACCTTC. It translates to CASSLARNRDYGYTF.

V gene TRBV6-5 combines with J gene TRBJ2-7; 13 bases match TRBD2. There are 16 residues in the CDR3. V lost 4 bases to trimming and J lost 2 bases; unmatched junction nucleotides: 5. Germline lookup yields CDR1 MNHEY and CDR2 SVGAGI. The chain's CDR3 is CASSSRTSGGTYEQYF. In DNA form, the CDR3 reads TGTGCCAGCAGTTCAAGGACTAGCGGGGGTACCTACGAGCAGTACTTC.

The gene calls are TRBV7-9 and TRBJ2-1, with TRBD2 matching 12 bases. Germline trimming cut 0 bases from V and 6 bases from J; bases unmatched to any gene: 6. The germline CDR1 and CDR2 sequences are SEHNR and FQNEAQ (reference sequence). The CDR3 runs 17 residues. CDR3 sequence (DNA): TGTGCCAGCAGCTTAGCCCTACTAGCGGGAGGCCCCAATGAGCAGTTCTTC. This sequence encodes CASSLALLAGGPNEQFF.

The chain carries TRBV6-5 and TRBJ2-7, with D unclear. The germline V and J ends were trimmed by 3 bases and 3 bases, with 3 bases remaining between them. Germline CDR1 and CDR2: MNHEY and SVGAGI. The CDR3 sequence is 11 residues long. The CDR3 nucleotides are TGTGCCAGCAGTTATTACTACGAGCAGTACTTC. Translating it yields CASSYYYEQYF.

This clone came up once. The chain joins TRBV18 to TRBJ1-1; D uncertain. V lost 6 bases and J 1 base, leaving 21 bases between the germline ends. The CDR3 is 17 amino acids. Germline-derived CDR1 and CDR2 are KGHSH and LQKENI. The CDR3 spells CASSPRLTGSRNTEAFF. The CDR3 coding sequence is TGTGCCAGCTCCCCAAGGCTAACCGGGAGTAGGAACACTGAAGCTTTCTTT. Complete variable domain (other parts from reference TRBV18 and TRBJ1-1): NAGVMQNPRHLVRRRGQEARLRCSPMKGHSHVYWYRQLPEEGLKFMVYLQKENIIDESGMPKERFSAEFPKEGPSILRIQQVVRGDSAAYFCASSPRLTGSRNTEAFFGQGTRLTVV.

The V and J genes are TRBV5-4 and TRBJ2-2; D possibly matches TRBD1 or TRBD2 (5 bases each). V lost 4 bases, J lost 3 bases, and 19 bases lay in between. Germline V gene data show CDR1 as SGHNT and CDR2 as YYREEE (reference sequence). CDR3 size: 17 residues. The CDR3 reads CASSEAPGQFDTGELFF. The CDR3 bases are TGTGCCAGCAGCGAGGCTCCGGGGCAGTTTGACACCGGGGAGCTGTTTTTT.

The chain employs TRBV19 and TRBJ2-2; 7 bases match TRBD1. Germline CDR1 LNHDA, CDR2 SQIVND (reference sequence). The CDR3 spans 16 residues. V lost 3 bases, J lost 7 bases, and 11 bases stayed unmatched. CDR3 sequence: CASSMRIQGQGGELFF. CDR3 DNA: TGTGCCAGTAGTATGAGGATACAGGGGCAGGGCGGGGAGCTGTTTTTT. The full variable domain, in which reference TRBV19 and TRBJ2-2 provide the parts outside the CDR3, is DGGITQSPKYLFRKEGQNVTLSCEQNLNHDAMYWYRQDPGQGLRLIYYSQIVNDFQKGDIAEGYSVSREKKESFPLTVTSAQKNPTAFYLCASSMRIQGQGGELFFGEGSRLTVL.

The chain has TRBV11-1 and TRBJ2-2; D is perhaps TRBD1 or TRBD2 (6 bases each). V was shortened by 3 bases and J by 6 bases, with 17 bases between the two germline ends. Germline V gene lookup returns CDR1 SGHAT and CDR2 FQDESV (reference sequence). This CDR3 has 16 residues. This CDR3 is CASSFRGTPFAGELFF. DNA for the CDR3: TGTGCCAGCAGCTTCCGCGGGACACCATTCGCCGGGGAGCTGTTTTTT. The full variable domain, in which reference TRBV11-1 and TRBJ2-2 provide the parts outside the CDR3, is EAEVAQSPRYKITEKSQAVAFWCDPISGHATLYWYRQILGQGPELLVQFQDESVVDDSQLPKDRFSAERLKGVDSTLKIQPAELGDSAMYLCASSFRGTPFAGELFFGEGSRLTVL.

The chain carries TRBV28 and TRBJ1-2, with 9 bases fitting TRBD1. Germline V gene lookup returns CDR1 MDHEN and CDR2 SYDVKM. V dropped 6 bases and J dropped 2; count of bases not matched to a gene: 4. This CDR3 has 14 amino acids. DNA for the CDR3: TGTGCCAGCAGCTCAACAGGGGGCAACTATGGCTACACCTTC. This gives the protein CASSSTGGNYGYTF.

The DNA of the CDR3 is TGTGCCAGCGGGTTGGACAGCACCTACAATGAGCAGTTCTTC. It encodes CASGLDSTYNEQFF. This chain links TRBV5-4 with TRBJ2-1; a weak D match, TRBD1 (6 bases). Trimming left V 7 bases short and J 2 bases short, with 13 bases between. CDR1 is SGHNT, CDR2 YYREEE, per germline (reference sequence). The CDR3 covers 14 residues.

This clone was observed once. The J gene is TRBJ1-2, the V gene TRBV20-1; the D gene is possibly TRBD1 (5 bases). The V end was cut by 3 bases, the J end by 6 bases, with 17 bases between. The V gene's germline CDR1 is DFQATT and CDR2 SNEGSKA (reference sequence). The CDR3 extends over 14 amino acids. The DNA for the CDR3 is TGCAGTGCTAGTGACCCAGGGTCAGATGATGGCTACACCTTC. Protein product: CSASDPGSDDGYTF.

This chain connects TRBV5-1 to TRBJ2-5; unclear D gene. CDR1 is SGHRS and CDR2 is YFSETQ in the germline V gene. The V end was cut by 4 bases, the J end by 3 bases, with 7 bases between. The CDR3 totals 12 residues. CDR3 DNA: TGCGCCAGCAGCGGTCCCGAAGAGACCCAGTACTTC. It is translated as CASSGPEETQYF.

The chain joins TRBV3-1 (or the pseudogene TRBV3-2) to TRBJ1-5, with D unresolved. CDR1 is LGHDT and CDR2 is YNNKEL in the germline V gene (reference sequence). Trimming stripped 4 bases from V and 5 bases from J, with 12 bases between. The CDR3 is made up of 14 amino acids. The CDR3 protein is CASSPYRTDQPQHF. CDR3 sequence (DNA): TGTGCCAGCAGCCCATACAGAACCGATCAGCCCCAGCATTTT.

This chain connects TRBV28 to TRBJ2-7, with TRBD1 identical over 7 bases. Germline CDR1 and CDR2: MDHEN and SYDVKM. The CDR3 is 13 amino acids. J was trimmed by 3 bases and V by 7 bases; bases with no gene match: 6. The CDR3 loop is CASNFPGGYEQYF. Written as DNA, the CDR3 is TGTGCCAGCAATTTTCCAGGGGGCTACGAGCAGTACTTC.

The rearrangement links TRBV19 to TRBJ2-7; D is undetermined. Germline loops: CDR1 LNHDA, CDR2 SQIVND (reference sequence). The CDR3 is made up of 12 amino acids. V lost 6 bases and J 4 bases, leaving 10 bases between the germline ends. The CDR3 coding sequence is TGTGCCAGTAGCACCCCCCAATACGAGCAGTACTTC. It specifies CASSTPQYEQYF.

The chain links TRBV15 to TRBJ1-1; no clear D gene. Germline CDR1 LNHNV, CDR2 YYDKDF (reference sequence). The CDR3 runs to 15 residues. The V and J ends lost 7 bases and 2 bases respectively, with 17 bases between them. For the CDR3, the DNA is TGTGCCACCAATATTCGGGCGGGGAAAAACACTGAAGCTTTCTTT. It is translated as CATNIRAGKNTEAFF.

The chain couples TRBV24-1 to TRBJ2-1; 9 bases line up with TRBD2. V lost 5 bases, J lost 6 bases, and 22 bases stayed unmatched. The CDR3 is 20 residues long. Looked up from germline, CDR1 is KGHDR and CDR2 is SFDVKD. The CDR3 region is CATSGHASRAASGDLNEQFF. The CDR3 DNA reads as TGTGCCACCAGTGGCCACGCGTCCAGGGCAGCTAGCGGGGACCTCAATGAGCAGTTCTTC.

This clone was seen just once. This rearrangement joins TRBV5-1 to TRBJ1-1; no clear D gene. The germline CDR1 and CDR2 sequences are SGHRS and YFSETQ. The CDR3 extends over 15 amino acids. The V end lost 7 bases, the J end lost 6 bases, and 22 bases lay between the germline ends. CDR3 sequence: CASQLSPTGEAEAFF. CDR3 coding DNA: TGCGCCAGCCAGCTATCCCCAACCGGGGAAGCTGAAGCTTTCTTT.

This clone has only a few counts. The V gene is TRBV28, the J gene TRBJ2-7; the D gene could be TRBD1 or TRBD2 (6 bases each). V lost 7 bases and J 2 bases, leaving 12 bases between the germline ends. The CDR3 consists of 13 residues. Per the germline V gene, CDR1 is MDHEN and CDR2 is SYDVKM. The CDR3 here is CASTGGQTYEQYF. In DNA, the CDR3 is TGTGCCAGCACTGGGGGGCAGACCTACGAGCAGTACTTC.